Listed below are T cell receptor beta chains from one sample, sequenced in a study of Ad26.COV2.S vaccination and SARS-CoV-2 variants. Assay used: immunoSEQ multiplex PCR; TCRdb lists only in-frame clones, some missing. The sample yields roughly 240,000 clones, around 87% seen once. Sequencing was performed on peripheral blood, taken in a trial of Ad26.COV2.S vaccine versus placebo. These receptors all stem from a person between 18 and 65 years old who received the Ad26.COV2.S COVID-19 vaccine or a placebo. The CDR3 runs from the conserved cysteine through the conserved F or W.

v_gene	j_gene	CDR3aa
TRBV19	TRBJ1-5	CASKPGTGGGYQPQHF
TRBV7-3	TRBJ2-3	CASSALGGSTDTQYF
TRBV11-1	TRBJ1-6	CASSRSRGPNSPLHF
TRBV4-3	TRBJ1-3	CASSQGLEGAAGNTIYF
TRBV6-5	TRBJ1-2	CASRDVPGDYGYTF
TRBV7-2	TRBJ2-2	CASSSTSGRASGTGELFF
TRBV6-2/TRBV6-3	TRBJ2-1	CASSRGLAGGDNEQFF
TRBV6-5	TRBJ1-1	CASSYRGRTNTEAFF
TRBV11-2	TRBJ2-5	CASSKGQGETQYF
TRBV19	TRBJ1-1	CASSPVGGRNTEAFF
TRBV5-4	TRBJ2-5	CASSHLLLAGQQETQYF
TRBV28	TRBJ2-4	CASSQPTPGGIQYF
TRBV7-6	TRBJ2-1	CASSLGTAGSYNEQFF
TRBV30	TRBJ1-6	CAWSGGEGSSPLHF
TRBV15	TRBJ2-5	CATSRDTRGQETQYF
TRBV6-5	TRBJ2-7	CASSPISRGATEQYF
TRBV30	TRBJ2-1	CAWKEADSYNEQFF
TRBV9	TRBJ2-3	CASSPAIAGTTDTQYF
TRBV30	TRBJ1-1	CAWGPLVNTEAFF
TRBV28	TRBJ1-6	CASSLLADSPLHF
TRBV5-8	TRBJ2-1	CATNRGLDNEQFF
TRBV28	TRBJ2-5	CASNPPRGRETQYF
TRBV4-2	TRBJ1-5	CASSQELTPSNQPQHF
TRBV27	TRBJ2-7	CASSQAGIAWGYEQYF
TRBV10-3	TRBJ1-1	CAISVRDRGSAEAFF
TRBV6-2/TRBV6-3	TRBJ2-7	CASSLGGSSAYEQYF
TRBV9	TRBJ2-2	CASRGEVIAGELFF
TRBV10-3	TRBJ2-2	CATSENVPGELFF
TRBV5-6	TRBJ2-5	CASSSPHRLAGIHQETQYF
TRBV7-8	TRBJ2-7	CASSPGTLGYEQYF
TRBV4-3	TRBJ1-2	CASSQATGEAYGYTF
TRBV28	TRBJ1-5	CASSDRAEQPQHF
TRBV7-8	TRBJ1-2	CASSLEGQPTNYGYTF
TRBV30	TRBJ2-2	CAWSLGQANTGELFF
TRBV7-2	TRBJ2-5	CASSLSLVQETQYF
TRBV6-2/TRBV6-3	TRBJ1-1	CASSKGGRPEAFF
TRBV5-1	TRBJ2-7	CASSLRQGATDEQYF
TRBV19	TRBJ2-7	CASAGGRHYEQYF
TRBV6-6	TRBJ2-3	CASSQGLSTDTQYF
TRBV6-5	TRBJ1-1	CASRGTMNTEAFF
TRBV4-3	TRBJ2-1	CASSQDWGSYNEQFF
TRBV7-8	TRBJ2-7	CASSSRWGEHEQYF
TRBV14	TRBJ2-7	CASSQDSGQGLSSQYF
TRBV6-5	TRBJ1-4	CASSYWQGSTNEKLFF
TRBV6-1	TRBJ1-4	CASSETTGLGEKLFF
TRBV7-2	TRBJ1-5	CASSLEGGQGQPQHF
TRBV2	TRBJ2-5	CASSGERTGKETQYF
TRBV3-1/TRBV3-2	TRBJ1-1	CASSQRQANTEAFF
TRBV7-8	TRBJ2-3	CASSFMTSATDTQYF
TRBV10-3	TRBJ2-5	CAISAGTQETQYF
TRBV12-3/TRBV12-4	TRBJ1-1	CASQTEMNTEAFF
TRBV7-2	TRBJ2-7	CASTLPGRQQYF
TRBV4-1	TRBJ1-1	CASSRDLLRAFF
TRBV5-6	TRBJ1-1	CASSNSGTGRINTEAFF
TRBV11-2	TRBJ2-1	CASSSGFWGGDEQFF
TRBV18	TRBJ1-2	CASSPGTGYGYTF
TRBV30	TRBJ2-7	CAWSGGSGYEQYF
TRBV6-2/TRBV6-3	TRBJ2-1	CASSYGTGTPPPEQFF
TRBV15	TRBJ2-1	CATSRETVEQFF
TRBV19	TRBJ2-7	CASSLSGGEVYEQYF